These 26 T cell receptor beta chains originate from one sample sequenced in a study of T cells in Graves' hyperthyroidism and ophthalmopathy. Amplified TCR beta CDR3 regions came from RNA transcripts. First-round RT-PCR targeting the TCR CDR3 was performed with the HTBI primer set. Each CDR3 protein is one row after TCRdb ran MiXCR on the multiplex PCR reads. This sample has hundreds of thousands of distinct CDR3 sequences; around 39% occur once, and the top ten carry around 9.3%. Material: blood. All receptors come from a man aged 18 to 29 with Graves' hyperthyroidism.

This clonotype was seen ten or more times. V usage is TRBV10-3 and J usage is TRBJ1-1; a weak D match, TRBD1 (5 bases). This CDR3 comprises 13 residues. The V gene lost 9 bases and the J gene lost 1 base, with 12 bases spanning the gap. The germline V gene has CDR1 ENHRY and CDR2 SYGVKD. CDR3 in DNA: TGTGCCATTGGAGACAGTTCGAACACTGAAGCTTTCTTT. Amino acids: CAIGDSSNTEAFF.

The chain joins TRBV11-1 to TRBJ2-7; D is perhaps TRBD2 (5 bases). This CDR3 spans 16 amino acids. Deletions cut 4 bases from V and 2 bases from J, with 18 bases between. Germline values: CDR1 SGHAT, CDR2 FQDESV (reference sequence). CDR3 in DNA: TGTGCCAGCAGCTCTTCAGGAGAGGGAGATGCCTACGAGCAGTACTTC. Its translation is CASSSSGEGDAYEQYF.

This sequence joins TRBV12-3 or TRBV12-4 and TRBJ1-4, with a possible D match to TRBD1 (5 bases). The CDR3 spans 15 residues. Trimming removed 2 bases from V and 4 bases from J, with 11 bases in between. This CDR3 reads CASSLSPGFNEKLFF. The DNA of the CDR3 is TGTGCCAGCAGTTTAAGCCCAGGGTTTAATGAAAAACTGTTTTTT.

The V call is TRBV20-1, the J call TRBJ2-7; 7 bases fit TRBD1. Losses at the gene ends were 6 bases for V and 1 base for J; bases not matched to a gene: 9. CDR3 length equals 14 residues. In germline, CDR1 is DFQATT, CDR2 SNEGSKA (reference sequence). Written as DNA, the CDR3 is TGCAGTGCGAGGGTTCTGGGACAGTCCTACGAGCAGTACTTC. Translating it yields CSARVLGQSYEQYF.

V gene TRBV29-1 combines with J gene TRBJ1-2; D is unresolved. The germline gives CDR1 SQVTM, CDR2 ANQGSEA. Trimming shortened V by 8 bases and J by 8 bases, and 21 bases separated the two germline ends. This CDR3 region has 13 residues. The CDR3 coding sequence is TGCAGCAGTTTGAGGATGGGCCCTAAAGGCTACACCTTC. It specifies CSSLRMGPKGYTF.

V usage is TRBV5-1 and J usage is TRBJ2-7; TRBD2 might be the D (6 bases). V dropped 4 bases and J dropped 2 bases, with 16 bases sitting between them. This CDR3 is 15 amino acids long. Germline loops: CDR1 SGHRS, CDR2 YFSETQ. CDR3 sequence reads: CASSPFPGLAYEQYF. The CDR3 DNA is TGCGCCAGCAGCCCATTTCCGGGACTGGCCTACGAGCAGTACTTC.

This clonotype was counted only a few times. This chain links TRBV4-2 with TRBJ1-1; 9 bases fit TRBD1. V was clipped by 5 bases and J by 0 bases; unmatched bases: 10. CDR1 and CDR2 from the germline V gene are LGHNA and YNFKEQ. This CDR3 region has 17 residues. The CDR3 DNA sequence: TGTGCCAGCAGCTTGGGACAGGGAACGGACATGAACACTGAAGCTTTCTTT. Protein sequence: CASSLGQGTDMNTEAFF.

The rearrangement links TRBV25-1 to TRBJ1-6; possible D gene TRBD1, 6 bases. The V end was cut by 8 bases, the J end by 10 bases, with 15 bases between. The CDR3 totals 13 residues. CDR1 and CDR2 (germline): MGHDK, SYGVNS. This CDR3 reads CASLAGGGSPLHF. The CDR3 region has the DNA TGTGCCAGCCTCGCCGGGGGCGGATCACCCCTCCACTTT. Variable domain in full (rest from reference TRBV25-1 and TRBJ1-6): EADIYQTPRYLVIGTGKKITLECSQTMGHDKMYWYQQDPGMELHLIHYSYGVNSTEKGDLSSESTVSRIRTEHFPLTLESARPSHTSQYLCASLAGGGSPLHFGNGTRLTVT.

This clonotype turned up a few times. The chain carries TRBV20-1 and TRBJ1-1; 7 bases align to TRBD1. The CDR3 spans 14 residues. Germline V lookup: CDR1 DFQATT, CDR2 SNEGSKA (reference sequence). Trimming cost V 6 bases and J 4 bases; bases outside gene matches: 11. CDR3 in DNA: TGCAGTGCGAAGGGGGGAGGGGGCCGCACTGAAGCTTTCTTT. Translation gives CSAKGGGGRTEAFF.

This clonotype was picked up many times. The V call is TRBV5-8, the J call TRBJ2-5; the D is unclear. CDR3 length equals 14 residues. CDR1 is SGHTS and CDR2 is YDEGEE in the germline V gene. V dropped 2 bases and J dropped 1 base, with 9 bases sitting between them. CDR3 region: CASSLRVSQETQYF. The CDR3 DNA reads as TGTGCCAGCAGCTTACGTGTCAGCCAAGAGACCCAGTACTTC.

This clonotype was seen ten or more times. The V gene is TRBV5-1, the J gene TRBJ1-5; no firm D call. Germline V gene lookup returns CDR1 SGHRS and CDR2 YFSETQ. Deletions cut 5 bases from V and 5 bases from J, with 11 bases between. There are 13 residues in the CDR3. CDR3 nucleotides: TGCGCCAGCAGTCCTGGGGTCGATCAGCCCCAGCATTTT. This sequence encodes CASSPGVDQPQHF.

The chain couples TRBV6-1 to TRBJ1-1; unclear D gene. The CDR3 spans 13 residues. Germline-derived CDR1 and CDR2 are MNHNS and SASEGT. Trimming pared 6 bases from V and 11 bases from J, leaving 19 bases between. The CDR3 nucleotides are TGTGCCAGCAGCCCCCAGGCCTCCGGTTCGGCTTTCTTT. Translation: CASSPQASGSAFF.

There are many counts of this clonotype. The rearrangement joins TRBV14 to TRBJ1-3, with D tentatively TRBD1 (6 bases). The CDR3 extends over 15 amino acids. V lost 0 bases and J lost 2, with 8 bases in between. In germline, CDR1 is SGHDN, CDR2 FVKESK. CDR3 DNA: TGTGCCAGCAGCCAAGATGGGGGGCCTGGAAACACCATATATTTT. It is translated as CASSQDGGPGNTIYF. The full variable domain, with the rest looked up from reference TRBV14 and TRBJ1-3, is EAGVTQFPSHSVIEKGQTVTLRCDPISGHDNLYWYRRVMGKEIKFLLHFVKESKQDESGMPNNRFLAERTGGTYSTLKVQPAELEDSGVYFCASSQDGGPGNTIYFGEGSWLTVV.

CDR3 bases: TGTGCCAGCAGCGTCGGGGGGGCCCACCAAGAGACCCAGTACTTC. Translated, it gives CASSVGGAHQETQYF. The chain employs TRBV7-6 and TRBJ2-5; 8 positions match TRBD2. The CDR3 runs to 15 residues. The junction had 5 bases not matched to a gene; V was cut back by 5 bases and J by 0 bases. The germline V gene has CDR1 SGHVS and CDR2 FNYEAQ. Drawing the rest from reference TRBV7-6 and TRBJ2-5, the complete variable domain is GAGVSQSPRYKVTKRGQDVALRCDPISGHVSLYWYRQALGQGPEFLTYFNYEAQQDKSGLPNDRFSAERPEGSISTLTIQRTEQRDSAMYRCASSVGGAHQETQYFGPGTRLLVL.

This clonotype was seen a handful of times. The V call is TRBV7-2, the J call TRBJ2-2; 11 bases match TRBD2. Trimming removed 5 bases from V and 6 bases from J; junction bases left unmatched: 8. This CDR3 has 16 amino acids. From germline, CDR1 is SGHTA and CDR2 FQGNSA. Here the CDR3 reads CASSPTSGSAAGELFF. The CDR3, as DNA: TGTGCCAGCAGCCCAACTAGCGGGAGTGCTGCCGGGGAGCTGTTTTTT. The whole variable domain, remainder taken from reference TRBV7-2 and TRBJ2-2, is GAGVSQSPSNKVTEKGKDVELRCDPISGHTALYWYRQSLGQGLEFLIYFQGNSAPDKSGLPSDRFSAERTGGSVSTLTIQRTQQEDSAVYLCASSPTSGSAAGELFFGEGSRLTVL.

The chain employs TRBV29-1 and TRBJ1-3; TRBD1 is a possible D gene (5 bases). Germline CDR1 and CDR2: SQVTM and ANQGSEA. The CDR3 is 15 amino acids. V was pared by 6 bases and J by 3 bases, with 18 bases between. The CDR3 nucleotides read TGCAGCGTATGGGATGGGGGAACGTATGGAAACACCATATATTTT. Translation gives CSVWDGGTYGNTIYF. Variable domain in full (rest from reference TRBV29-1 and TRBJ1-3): SAVISQKPSRDICQRGTSLTIQCQVDSQVTMMFWYRQQPGQSLTLIATANQGSEATYESGFVIDKFPISRPNLTFSTLTVSNMSPEDSSIYLCSVWDGGTYGNTIYFGEGSWLTVV.

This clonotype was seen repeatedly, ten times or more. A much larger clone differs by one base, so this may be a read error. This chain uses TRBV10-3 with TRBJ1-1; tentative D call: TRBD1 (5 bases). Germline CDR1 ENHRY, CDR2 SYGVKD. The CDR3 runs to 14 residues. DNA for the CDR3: TGTGCCATCAGTGAGGGCAGGGAGTCCACTAAAGCTTTCTTT. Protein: CAISEGRESTKAFF.

CDR3 in amino acids: CASSEFGTGAVGANVLTF. The CDR3, as DNA: TGTGCCAGCAGTGAATTCGGGACAGGGGCGGTCGGGGCCAACGTCCTGACTTTC. This chain connects TRBV2 to TRBJ2-6, with 10 bases aligning to TRBD1. This CDR3 comprises 18 residues. V dropped 2 bases and J dropped 4; count of bases not matched to a gene: 8. Germline CDR1 reads SNHLY; CDR2 reads FYNNEI.

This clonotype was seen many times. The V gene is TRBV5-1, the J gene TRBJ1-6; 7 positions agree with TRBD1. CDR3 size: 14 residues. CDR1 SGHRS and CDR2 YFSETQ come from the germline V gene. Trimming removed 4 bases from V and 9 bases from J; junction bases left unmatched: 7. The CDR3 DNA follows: TGCGCCAGCAGCCCAGACAGGGTCGGTTCACCCCTCCACTTT. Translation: CASSPDRVGSPLHF.

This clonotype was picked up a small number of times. The CDR3 loop is CASSSKIALGYEQYF. CDR3 nucleotide sequence: TGTGCCAGCAGTTCCAAGATCGCCCTGGGATACGAGCAGTACTTC. The chain has TRBV6-5 and TRBJ2-7; no definite D call. The CDR3 runs to 15 residues. CDR1 and CDR2 from the germline V gene are MNHEY and SVGAGI. Trimming stripped 4 bases from V and 4 bases from J, with 17 bases between.

The CDR3 spells CASSTDSVRVHEQYF. The CDR3, as DNA: TGTGCCAGTAGTACCGATTCCGTCAGGGTCCACGAGCAGTACTTC. The chain couples TRBV19 to TRBJ2-7; TRBD1 is a possible D gene (5 bases). Per the germline V gene, CDR1 is LNHDA and CDR2 is SQIVND (reference sequence). The CDR3 is 15 amino acids. V lost 4 bases and J 5 bases, leaving 18 bases between the germline ends.

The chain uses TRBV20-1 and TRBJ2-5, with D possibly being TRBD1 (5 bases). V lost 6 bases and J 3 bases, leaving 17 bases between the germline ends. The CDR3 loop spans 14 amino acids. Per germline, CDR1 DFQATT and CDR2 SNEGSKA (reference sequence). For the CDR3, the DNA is TGCAGTGCCCTAAAAGGGGCATCTAAAGAGACCCAGTACTTC. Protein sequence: CSALKGASKETQYF.

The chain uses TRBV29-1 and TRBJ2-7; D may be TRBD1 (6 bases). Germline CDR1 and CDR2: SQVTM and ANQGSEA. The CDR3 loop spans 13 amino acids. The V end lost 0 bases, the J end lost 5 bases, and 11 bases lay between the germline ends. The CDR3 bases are TGCAGCGTTGAAGATTTGGGGGCAAACGAGCAGTACTTC. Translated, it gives CSVEDLGANEQYF.

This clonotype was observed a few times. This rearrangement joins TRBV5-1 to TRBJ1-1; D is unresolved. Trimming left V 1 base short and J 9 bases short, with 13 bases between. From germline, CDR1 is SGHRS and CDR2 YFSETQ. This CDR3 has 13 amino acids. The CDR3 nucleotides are TGCGCCAGCAGCTTGAAGGCGGAGACTAAAGCTTTCTTT. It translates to CASSLKAETKAFF.

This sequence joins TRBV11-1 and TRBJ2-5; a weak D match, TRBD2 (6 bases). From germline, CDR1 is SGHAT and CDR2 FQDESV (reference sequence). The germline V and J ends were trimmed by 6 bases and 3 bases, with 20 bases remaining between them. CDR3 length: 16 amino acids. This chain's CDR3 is CASSARGIGLKETQYF. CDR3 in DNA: TGTGCCAGCAGTGCTAGAGGGATCGGACTAAAAGAGACCCAGTACTTC.

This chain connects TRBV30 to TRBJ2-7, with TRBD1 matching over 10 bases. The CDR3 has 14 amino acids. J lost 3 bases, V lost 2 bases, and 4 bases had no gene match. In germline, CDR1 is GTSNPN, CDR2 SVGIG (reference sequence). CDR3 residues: CAWSRDRGNYEQYF. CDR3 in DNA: TGTGCCTGGAGTAGGGACAGGGGAAACTACGAGCAGTACTTC.